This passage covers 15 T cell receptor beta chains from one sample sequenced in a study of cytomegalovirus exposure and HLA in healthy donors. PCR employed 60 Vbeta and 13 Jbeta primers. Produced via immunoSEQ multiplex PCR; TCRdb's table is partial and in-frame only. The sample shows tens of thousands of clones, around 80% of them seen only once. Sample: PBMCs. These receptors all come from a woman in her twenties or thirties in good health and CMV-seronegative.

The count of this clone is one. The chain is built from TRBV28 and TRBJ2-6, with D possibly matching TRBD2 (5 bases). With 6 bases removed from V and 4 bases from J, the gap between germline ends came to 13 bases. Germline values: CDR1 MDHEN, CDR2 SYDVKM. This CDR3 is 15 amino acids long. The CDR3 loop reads CASSGVDFGANVLTF. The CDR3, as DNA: TGTGCCAGCAGCGGGGTGGACTTCGGGGCCAACGTCCTGACTTTC.

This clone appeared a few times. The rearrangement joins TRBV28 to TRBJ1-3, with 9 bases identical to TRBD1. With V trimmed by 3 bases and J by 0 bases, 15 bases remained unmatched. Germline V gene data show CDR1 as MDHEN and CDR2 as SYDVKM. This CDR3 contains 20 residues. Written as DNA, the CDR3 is TGTGCCAGCAGTTTGGGGGGATCAGGACAGGGGCGGCCCTCTGGAAACACCATATATTTT. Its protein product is CASSLGGSGQGRPSGNTIYF. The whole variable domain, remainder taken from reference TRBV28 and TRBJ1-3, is DVKVTQSSRYLVKRTGEKVFLECVQDMDHENMFWYRQDPGLGLRLIYFSYDVKMKEKGDIPEGYSVSREKKERFSLILESASTNQTSMYLCASSLGGSGQGRPSGNTIYFGEGSWLTVV.

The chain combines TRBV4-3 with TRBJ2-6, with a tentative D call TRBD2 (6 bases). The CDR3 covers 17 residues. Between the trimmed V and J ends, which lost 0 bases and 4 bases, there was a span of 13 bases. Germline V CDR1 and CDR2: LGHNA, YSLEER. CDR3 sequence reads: CASSQDRGTQGANVLTF. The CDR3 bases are TGCGCCAGCAGCCAAGATAGAGGGACTCAGGGGGCCAACGTCCTGACTTTC.

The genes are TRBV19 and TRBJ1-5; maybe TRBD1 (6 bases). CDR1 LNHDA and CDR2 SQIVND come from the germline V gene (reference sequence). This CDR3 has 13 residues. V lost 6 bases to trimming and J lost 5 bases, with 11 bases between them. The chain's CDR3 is CASSGQLDQPQHF. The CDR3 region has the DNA TGTGCCAGTAGCGGACAGTTAGATCAGCCCCAGCATTTT.

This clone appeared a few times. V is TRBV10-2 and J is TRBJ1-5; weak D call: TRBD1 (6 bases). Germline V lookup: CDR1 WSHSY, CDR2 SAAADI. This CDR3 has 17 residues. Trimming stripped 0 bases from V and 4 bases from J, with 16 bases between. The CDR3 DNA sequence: TGCGCCAGCAGTGAGTCCTTGTACAGGGCCCCAAATCAGCCCCAGCATTTT. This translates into CASSESLYRAPNQPQHF.

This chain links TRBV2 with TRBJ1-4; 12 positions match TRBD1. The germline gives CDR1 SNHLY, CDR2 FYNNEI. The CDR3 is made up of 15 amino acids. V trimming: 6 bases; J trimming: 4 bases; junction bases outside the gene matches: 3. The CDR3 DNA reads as TGTGCCAGCAGGGGACAGGGGGCACTTAATGAAAAACTGTTTTTT. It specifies CASRGQGALNEKLFF.

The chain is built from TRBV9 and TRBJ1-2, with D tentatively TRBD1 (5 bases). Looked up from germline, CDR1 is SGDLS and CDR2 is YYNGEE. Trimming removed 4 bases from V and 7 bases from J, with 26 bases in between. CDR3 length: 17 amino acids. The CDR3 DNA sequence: TGTGCCAGCAGCCTCACCAGGGACGACGGACTATTGGGTGGCTACACCTTC. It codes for CASSLTRDDGLLGGYTF.

Written as DNA, the CDR3 is TGTGCCAGCACCGTCCCCGGGGGGCGGAGGGAGACCCAGTACTTC. Its protein is CASTVPGGRRETQYF. The chain has TRBV6-5 and TRBJ2-5; D might be TRBD2 (7 bases). Deletions cut 7 bases from V and 5 bases from J, with 20 bases between. Germline values: CDR1 MNHEY, CDR2 SVGAGI. The CDR3 has 15 amino acids.

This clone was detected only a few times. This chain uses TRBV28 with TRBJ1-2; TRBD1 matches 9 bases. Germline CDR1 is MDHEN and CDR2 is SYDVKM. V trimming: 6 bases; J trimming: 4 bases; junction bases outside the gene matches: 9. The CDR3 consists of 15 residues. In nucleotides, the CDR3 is TGTGCCAGCAGACCAACCGGGACAGGGATCTATGGCTACACCTTC. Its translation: CASRPTGTGIYGYTF.

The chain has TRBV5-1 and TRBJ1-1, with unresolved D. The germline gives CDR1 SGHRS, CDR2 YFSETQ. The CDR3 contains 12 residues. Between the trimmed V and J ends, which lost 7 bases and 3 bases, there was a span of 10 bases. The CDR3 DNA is TGCGCCAGCTACCTAGTGGACACTGAAGCTTTCTTT. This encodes CASYLVDTEAFF. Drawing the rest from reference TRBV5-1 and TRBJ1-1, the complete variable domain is KAGVTQTPRYLIKTRGQQVTLSCSPISGHRSVSWYQQTPGQGLQFLFEYFSETQRNKGNFPGRFSGRQFSNSRSEMNVSTLELGDSALYLCASYLVDTEAFFGQGTRLTVV.

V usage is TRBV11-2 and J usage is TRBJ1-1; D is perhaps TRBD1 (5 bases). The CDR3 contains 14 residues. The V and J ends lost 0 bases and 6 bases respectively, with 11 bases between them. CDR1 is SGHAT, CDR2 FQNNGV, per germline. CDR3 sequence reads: CASSLDRGLAEAFF. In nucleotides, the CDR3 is TGTGCCAGCAGCTTAGATAGGGGACTAGCTGAAGCTTTCTTT.

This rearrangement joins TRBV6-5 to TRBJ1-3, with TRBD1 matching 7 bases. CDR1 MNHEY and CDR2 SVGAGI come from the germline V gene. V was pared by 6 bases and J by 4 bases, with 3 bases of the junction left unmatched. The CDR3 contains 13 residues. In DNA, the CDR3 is TGTGCCAGCAGACAGGGGATGGGAAACACCATATATTTT. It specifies CASRQGMGNTIYF.

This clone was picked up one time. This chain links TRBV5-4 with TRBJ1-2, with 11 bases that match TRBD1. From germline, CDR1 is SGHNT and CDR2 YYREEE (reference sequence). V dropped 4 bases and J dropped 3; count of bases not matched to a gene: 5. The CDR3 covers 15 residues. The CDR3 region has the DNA TGTGCCAGCAGCCAGGGACAGGGGGATTACTATGGCTACACCTTC. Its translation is CASSQGQGDYYGYTF.

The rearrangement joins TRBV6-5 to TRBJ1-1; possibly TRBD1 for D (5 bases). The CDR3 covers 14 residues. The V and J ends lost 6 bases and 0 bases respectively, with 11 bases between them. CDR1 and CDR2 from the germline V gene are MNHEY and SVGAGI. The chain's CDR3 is CASSPGLVNTEAFF. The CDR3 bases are TGTGCCAGCAGCCCGGGACTCGTGAACACTGAAGCTTTCTTT.

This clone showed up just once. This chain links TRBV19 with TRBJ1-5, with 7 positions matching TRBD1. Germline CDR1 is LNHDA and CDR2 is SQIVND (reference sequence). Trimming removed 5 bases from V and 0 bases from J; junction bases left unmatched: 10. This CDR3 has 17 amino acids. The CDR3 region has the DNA TGTGCCAGTAGTGCAGGGGGGATAAATTATAGCAATCAGCCCCAGCATTTT. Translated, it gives CASSAGGINYSNQPQHF.